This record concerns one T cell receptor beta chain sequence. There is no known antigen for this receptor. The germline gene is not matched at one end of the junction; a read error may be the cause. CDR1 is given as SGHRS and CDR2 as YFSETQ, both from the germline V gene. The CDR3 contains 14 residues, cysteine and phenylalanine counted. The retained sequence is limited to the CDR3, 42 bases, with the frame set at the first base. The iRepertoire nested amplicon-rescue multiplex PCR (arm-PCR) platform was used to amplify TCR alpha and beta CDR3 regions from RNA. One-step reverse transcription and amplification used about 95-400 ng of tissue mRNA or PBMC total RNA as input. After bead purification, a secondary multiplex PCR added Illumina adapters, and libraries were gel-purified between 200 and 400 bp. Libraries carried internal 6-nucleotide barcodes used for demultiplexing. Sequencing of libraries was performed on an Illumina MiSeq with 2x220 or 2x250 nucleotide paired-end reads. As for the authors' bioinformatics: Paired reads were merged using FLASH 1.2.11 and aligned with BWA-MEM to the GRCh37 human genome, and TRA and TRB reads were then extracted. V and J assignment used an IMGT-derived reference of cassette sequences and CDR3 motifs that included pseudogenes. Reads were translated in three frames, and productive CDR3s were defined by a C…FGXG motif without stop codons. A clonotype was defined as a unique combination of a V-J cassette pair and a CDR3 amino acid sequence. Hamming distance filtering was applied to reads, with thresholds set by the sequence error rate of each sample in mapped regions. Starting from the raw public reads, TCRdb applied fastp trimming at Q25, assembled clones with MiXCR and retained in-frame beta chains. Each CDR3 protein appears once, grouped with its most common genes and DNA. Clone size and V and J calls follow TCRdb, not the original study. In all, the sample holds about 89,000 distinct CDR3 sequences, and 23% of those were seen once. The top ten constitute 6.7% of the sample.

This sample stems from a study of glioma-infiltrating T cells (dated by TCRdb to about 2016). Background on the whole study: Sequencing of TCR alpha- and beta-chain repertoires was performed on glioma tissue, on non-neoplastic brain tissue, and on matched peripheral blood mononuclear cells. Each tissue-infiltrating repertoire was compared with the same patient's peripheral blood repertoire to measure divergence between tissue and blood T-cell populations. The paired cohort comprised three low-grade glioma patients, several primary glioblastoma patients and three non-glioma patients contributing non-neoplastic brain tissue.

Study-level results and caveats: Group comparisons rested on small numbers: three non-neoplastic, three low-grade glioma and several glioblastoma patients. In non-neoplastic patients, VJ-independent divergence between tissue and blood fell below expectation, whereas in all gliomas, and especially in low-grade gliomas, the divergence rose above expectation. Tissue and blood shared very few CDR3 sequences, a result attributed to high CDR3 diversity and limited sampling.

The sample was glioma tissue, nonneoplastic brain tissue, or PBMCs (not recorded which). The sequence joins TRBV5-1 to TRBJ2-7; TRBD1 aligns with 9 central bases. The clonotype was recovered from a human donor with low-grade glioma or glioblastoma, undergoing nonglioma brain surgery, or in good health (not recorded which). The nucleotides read TGCACCAGCAGCCGCGGACAGGGGTCCTCCGAGCAGTACTTC. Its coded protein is CTSSRGQGSSEQYF.